Listed below are T cell receptor beta chains from one sample, sequenced in a study of blood T cell repertoires in COVID-19. TCRdb keeps only in-frame clones here, not all; method: immunoSEQ multiplex PCR. The table records some 160,000 clones, around 82% of them present only once. The sequencing sample was made of peripheral blood. These receptors were taken from a man in his 70s with active or convalescent COVID-19. The CDR3 runs from the conserved cysteine through the conserved F or W. The order of the fields is J gene, V gene, clone size, D gene, CDR3 protein, CDR3 DNA. A D gene is named only where the DNA matches it firmly. Expanded clones get a size class; other rows say once, few or many, or leave the size out.

TRBJ2-7,TRBV30,-,-,CAWSKGLAYEQYF,TGTGCCTGGAGTAAGGGACTGGCCTACGAGCAGTACTTC
TRBJ2-2,TRBV28,-,-,CASTRQPQVVTGELFF,TGTGCCAGTACCCGACAGCCCCAGGTGGTCACCGGGGAGCTGTTTTTT
TRBJ1-5,TRBV7-2,-,TRBD1,CASSSDRVNQPQHF,TGTGCCAGCAGCTCCGACAGGGTCAATCAGCCCCAGCATTTT
TRBJ1-5,TRBV9,-,TRBD1,CASSFGQGDQPQHF,TGTGCCAGCAGCTTCGGACAGGGCGATCAGCCCCAGCATTTT
TRBJ1-2,TRBV6-5,-,-,CASRSSLRGYGYTF,TGTGCCAGCAGAAGCAGTCTGCGGGGCTATGGCTACACCTTC
TRBJ2-7,TRBV28,-,-,CASEGVMDEQYF,TGTGCCAGCGAGGGGGTTATGGACGAGCAGTACTTC
TRBJ2-2,TRBV7-2,-,-,CASSFYGTPKNTGELFF,TGTGCCAGCAGCTTTTATGGGACTCCCAAGAACACCGGGGAGCTGTTTTTT
TRBJ2-7,TRBV3-1/TRBV3-2,-,TRBD2,CASSQAPTSASYEQYF,TGTGCCAGCAGCCAGGCCCCGACTAGCGCGTCCTACGAGCAGTACTTC
TRBJ2-3,TRBV18,-,-,CASSPPPDGRSTDTQYF,TGTGCCAGCTCACCACCTCCGGACGGGAGAAGCACAGATACGCAGTATTTT
TRBJ2-6,TRBV11-3,-,TRBD1,CASSRGQGASGANVLTF,TGTGCCAGCAGCCGTGGACAGGGGGCTTCTGGGGCCAACGTCCTGACTTTC
TRBJ2-1,TRBV7-2,-,TRBD1,CASSLPGTGQYEQFF,TGTGCCAGCAGCTTACCCGGGACAGGGCAGTATGAGCAGTTCTTC
TRBJ2-5,TRBV27,once,-,CASSDPPGRTQYF,TGTGCCAGCAGCGACCCCCCCGGGAGGACCCAGTACTTC
TRBJ1-1,TRBV28,few,-,CASSLPKEGGGTEAFF,TGTGCCAGCAGTTTACCCAAGGAGGGAGGTGGCACTGAAGCTTTCTTT
TRBJ2-3,TRBV5-1,-,TRBD2,CASSLGLAGVDTQYF,TGCGCCAGCAGCTTGGGGCTAGCGGGAGTAGATACGCAGTATTTT
TRBJ2-7,TRBV6-5,-,-,CASTGPGASSYEQYF,TGTGCCAGCACCGGGCCTGGGGCGAGCTCCTACGAGCAGTACTTC
TRBJ1-5,TRBV7-8,few,-,CASTLVLSNQPQHF,TGTGCCAGCACCCTCGTATTAAGCAATCAGCCCCAGCATTTT
TRBJ2-2,TRBV2,-,-,CATTKTDFTGELFF,TGTGCCACGACTAAGACGGACTTCACCGGGGAGCTGTTTTTT
TRBJ2-1,TRBV28,-,TRBD2,CASSTRRAGVNEQFF,TGTGCCAGCAGCACGCGCAGGGCGGGAGTTAATGAGCAGTTCTTC
TRBJ2-7,TRBV2,-,-,CASSDILWEYEQYF,TGTGCCAGCAGTGACATCCTCTGGGAGTACGAGCAGTACTTC
TRBJ2-7,TRBV28,-,-,CASSINSHYEQYF,TGTGCCAGCAGTATCAACTCCCATTACGAGCAGTACTTC
TRBJ2-2,TRBV6-5,-,TRBD1,CASRTHRGLTGELFF,TGTGCCAGCAGAACACACAGGGGGCTTACCGGGGAGCTGTTTTTT
TRBJ1-2,TRBV25-1,-,-,CASSEITGNYGYTF,TGTGCCAGCAGTGAGATCACGGGAAACTATGGCTACACCTTC
TRBJ1-6,TRBV2,-,-,CASSRDSYNSPLHF,TGTGCCAGCAGCCGAGACAGCTATAATTCACCCCTCCACTTT
TRBJ2-5,TRBV5-4,-,TRBD1,CASSLTGALGETQYF,TGTGCCAGCAGCCTGACAGGGGCCTTGGGGGAGACCCAGTACTTC
TRBJ2-2,TRBV9,-,-,CASGRRGQVNTGELFF,TGTGCCAGCGGTAGGAGGGGGCAGGTTAACACCGGGGAGCTGTTTTTT
TRBJ2-1,TRBV28,-,TRBD2,CASTYGGVNEQFF,TGTGCCAGCACCTACGGGGGGGTGAATGAGCAGTTCTTC
TRBJ1-5,TRBV7-2,-,-,CASSAYSNQPQHF,TGTGCCAGCAGCGCCTATAGCAATCAGCCCCAGCATTTT
TRBJ2-5,TRBV10-3,-,TRBD1,CAISATGGETQYF,TGTGCCATCAGTGCTACAGGGGGAGAGACCCAGTACTTC
TRBJ1-1,TRBV4-3,-,-,CASSQEGGREAFF,TGCGCCAGCAGCCAAGAGGGAGGCAGGGAAGCTTTCTTT
TRBJ1-6,TRBV30,-,TRBD1,CAWSAAGQPYNSPLHF,TGTGCCTGGAGTGCCGCGGGACAGCCTTATAATTCACCCCTCCACTTT
TRBJ2-1,TRBV29-1,-,TRBD1,CSVPGTGHIYNEQFF,TGCAGCGTTCCTGGGACAGGGCACATCTACAATGAGCAGTTCTTC
TRBJ1-1,TRBV7-2,-,TRBD1,CASSLARQGRTEAFF,TGTGCCAGCAGCTTAGCGCGACAGGGAAGGACTGAAGCTTTCTTT
TRBJ1-2,TRBV3-1/TRBV3-2,-,-,CASSQGGVYYGYTF,TGTGCCAGCAGCCAAGGGGGGGTTTACTATGGCTACACCTTC
TRBJ2-1,TRBV7-3,-,TRBD2,CASSLTGLADLDEQFF,TGTGCCAGCAGCTTAACGGGTCTAGCGGACTTGGATGAGCAGTTCTTC
TRBJ1-5,TRBV30,-,-,CAWSVNGPRGNQPQHF,TGTGCCTGGAGTGTAAACGGCCCCCGGGGCAATCAGCCCCAGCATTTT
TRBJ2-3,TRBV7-9,-,-,CASSYHGPVTVGTDTQYF,TGTGCCAGCAGTTACCATGGGCCTGTTACCGTAGGCACAGATACGCAGTATTTT
TRBJ1-3,TRBV11-2,-,-,CASSLQRNTIYF,TGTGCCAGCAGCTTACAACGGAACACCATATATTTT
TRBJ2-2,TRBV10-3,-,-,CAISPYTGELFF,TGTGCCATCTCCCCATACACCGGGGAGCTGTTTTTT
TRBJ2-4,TRBV30,-,TRBD1,CAWRTPGTGENIQYF,TGTGCCTGGAGGACCCCCGGGACAGGGGAAAACATTCAGTACTTC
TRBJ2-7,TRBV5-4,-,TRBD1,CASSLAGQVIYEQYF,TGTGCCAGCAGCTTGGCGGGACAGGTGATTTACGAGCAGTACTTC
TRBJ2-1,TRBV7-8,-,-,CASSLAWSNEQFF,TGTGCCAGCAGCTTAGCTTGGAGCAATGAGCAGTTCTTC
TRBJ1-2,TRBV2,-,TRBD1,CASSEQGAPGYTF,TGTGCCAGCAGTGAACAGGGGGCCCCCGGCTACACCTTC
TRBJ1-1,TRBV2,-,TRBD1,CASRVDRGNTEAFF,TGTGCCAGCAGAGTGGACAGGGGGAACACTGAAGCTTTCTTT
TRBJ2-2,TRBV6-6,once,-,CASSYSLQGNTGELFF,TGTGCCAGCAGTTACTCTCTCCAGGGGAACACCGGGGAGCTGTTTTTT
TRBJ2-5,TRBV18,-,-,CASSPGQNQETQYF,TGTGCCAGCTCACCAGGGCAGAATCAAGAGACCCAGTACTTC